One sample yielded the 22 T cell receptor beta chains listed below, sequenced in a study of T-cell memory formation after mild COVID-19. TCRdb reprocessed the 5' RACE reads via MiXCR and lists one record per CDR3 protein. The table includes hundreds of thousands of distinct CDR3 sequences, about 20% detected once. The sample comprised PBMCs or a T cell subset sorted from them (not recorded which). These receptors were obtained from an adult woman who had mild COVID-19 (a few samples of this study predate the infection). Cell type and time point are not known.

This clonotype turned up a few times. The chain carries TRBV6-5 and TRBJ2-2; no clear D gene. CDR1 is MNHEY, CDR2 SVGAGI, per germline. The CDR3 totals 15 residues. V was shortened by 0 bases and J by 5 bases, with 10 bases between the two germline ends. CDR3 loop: CASSYSTPRTGELFF. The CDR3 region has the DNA TGTGCCAGCAGTTACTCGACCCCGAGGACCGGGGAGCTGTTTTTT.

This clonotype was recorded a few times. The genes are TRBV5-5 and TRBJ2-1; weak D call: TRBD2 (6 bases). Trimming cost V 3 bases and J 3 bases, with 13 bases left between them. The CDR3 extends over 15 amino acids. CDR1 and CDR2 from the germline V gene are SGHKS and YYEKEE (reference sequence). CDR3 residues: CASSSPPGSYNEQFF. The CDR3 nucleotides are TGTGCCAGCAGCTCCCCCCCCGGGAGCTACAATGAGCAGTTCTTC.

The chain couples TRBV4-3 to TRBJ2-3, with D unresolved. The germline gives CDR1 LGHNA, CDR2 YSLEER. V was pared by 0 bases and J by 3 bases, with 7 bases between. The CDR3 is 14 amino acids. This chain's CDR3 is CASSQDVFTDTQYF. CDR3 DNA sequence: TGCGCCAGCAGCCAAGACGTCTTTACAGATACGCAGTATTTT.

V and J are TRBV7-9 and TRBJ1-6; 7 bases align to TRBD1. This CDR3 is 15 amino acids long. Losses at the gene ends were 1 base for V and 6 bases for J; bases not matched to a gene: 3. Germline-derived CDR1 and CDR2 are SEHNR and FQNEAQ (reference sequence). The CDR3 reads CASSLERQGNSPLHF. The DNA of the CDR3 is TGTGCCAGCAGCTTAGAGAGACAGGGTAATTCACCCCTCCACTTT.

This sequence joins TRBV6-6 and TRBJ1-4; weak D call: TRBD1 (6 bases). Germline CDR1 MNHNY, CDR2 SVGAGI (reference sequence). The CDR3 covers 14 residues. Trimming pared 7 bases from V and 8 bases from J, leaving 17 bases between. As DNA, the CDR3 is TGTGCCAGCAAGCCCAGGGGTCAACGGGAAAAACTGTTTTTT. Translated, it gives CASKPRGQREKLFF.

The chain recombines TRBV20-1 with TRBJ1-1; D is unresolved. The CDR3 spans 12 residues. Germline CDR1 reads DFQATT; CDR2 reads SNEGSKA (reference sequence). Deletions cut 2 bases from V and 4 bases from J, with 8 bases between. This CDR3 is CSARLAGTEAFF. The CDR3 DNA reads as TGCAGTGCTAGACTGGCGGGCACTGAAGCTTTCTTT.

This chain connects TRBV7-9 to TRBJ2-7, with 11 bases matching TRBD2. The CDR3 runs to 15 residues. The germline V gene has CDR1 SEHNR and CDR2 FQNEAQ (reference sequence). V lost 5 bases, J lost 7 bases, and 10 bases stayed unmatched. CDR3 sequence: CASSTGTSGLWEQYF. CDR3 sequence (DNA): TGTGCCAGCAGCACCGGGACTAGCGGCCTCTGGGAGCAGTACTTC. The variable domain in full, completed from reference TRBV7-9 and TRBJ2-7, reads DTGVSQNPRHKITKRGQNVTFRCDPISEHNRLYWYRQTLGQGPEFLTYFQNEAQLEKSRLLSDRFSAERPKGSFSTLEIQRTEQGDSAMYLCASSTGTSGLWEQYFGPGTRLTVT.

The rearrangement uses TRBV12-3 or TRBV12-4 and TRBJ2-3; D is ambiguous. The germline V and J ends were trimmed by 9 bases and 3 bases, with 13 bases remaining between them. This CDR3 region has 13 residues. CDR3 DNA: TGTGCCAGTGGTGAAGGAGAAACAGATACGCAGTATTTT. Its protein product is CASGEGETDTQYF.

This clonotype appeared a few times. CDR3 coding DNA: TGTGCCAGCGGGTTCGGGACTGAAGCTTTCTTT. Protein: CASGFGTEAFF. The chain joins TRBV6-1 to TRBJ1-1; no reliable D call. The CDR3 contains 11 residues. Germline V lookup: CDR1 MNHNS, CDR2 SASEGT. Trimming removed 8 bases from V and 5 bases from J, with 9 bases in between.

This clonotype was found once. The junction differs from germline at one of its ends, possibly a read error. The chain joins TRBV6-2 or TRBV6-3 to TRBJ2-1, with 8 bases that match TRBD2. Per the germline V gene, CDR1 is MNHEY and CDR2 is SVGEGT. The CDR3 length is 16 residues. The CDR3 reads CASSLSGLGLVNEQFF. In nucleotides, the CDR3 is TGTGCGAGCAGTTTATCGGGACTAGGATTAGTCAATGAGCAGTTCTTC.

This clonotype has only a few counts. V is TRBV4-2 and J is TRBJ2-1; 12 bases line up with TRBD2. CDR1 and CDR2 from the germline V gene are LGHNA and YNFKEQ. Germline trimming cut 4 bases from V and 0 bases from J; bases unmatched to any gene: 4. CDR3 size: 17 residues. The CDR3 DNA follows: TGTGCCAGCAGCCCAACTAGCGGGGGGAGCTCCTACAATGAGCAGTTCTTC. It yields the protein CASSPTSGGSSYNEQFF.

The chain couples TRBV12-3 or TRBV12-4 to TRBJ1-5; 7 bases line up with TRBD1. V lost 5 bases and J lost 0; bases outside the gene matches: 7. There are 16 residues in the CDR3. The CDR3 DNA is TGTGCCAGCAGTCCACAGGGGTCTCATAGCAATCAGCCCCAGCATTTT. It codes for CASSPQGSHSNQPQHF.

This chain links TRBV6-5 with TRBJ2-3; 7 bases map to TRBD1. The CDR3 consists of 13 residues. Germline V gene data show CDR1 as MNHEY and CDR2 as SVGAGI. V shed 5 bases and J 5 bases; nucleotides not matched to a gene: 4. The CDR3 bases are TGTGCCAGCAGTCCGACAGGGAAAGATACGCAGTATTTT. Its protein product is CASSPTGKDTQYF.

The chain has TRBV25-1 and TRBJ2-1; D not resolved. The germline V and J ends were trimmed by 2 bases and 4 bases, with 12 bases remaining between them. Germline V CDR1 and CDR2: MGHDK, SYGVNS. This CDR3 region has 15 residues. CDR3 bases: TGTGCCAGCAGTGAAGGAGACGGACCATACAATGAGCAGTTCTTC. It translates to CASSEGDGPYNEQFF. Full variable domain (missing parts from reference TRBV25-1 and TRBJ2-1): EADIYQTPRYLVIGTGKKITLECSQTMGHDKMYWYQQDPGMELHLIHYSYGVNSTEKGDLSSESTVSRIRTEHFPLTLESARPSHTSQYLCASSEGDGPYNEQFFGPGTRLTVL.

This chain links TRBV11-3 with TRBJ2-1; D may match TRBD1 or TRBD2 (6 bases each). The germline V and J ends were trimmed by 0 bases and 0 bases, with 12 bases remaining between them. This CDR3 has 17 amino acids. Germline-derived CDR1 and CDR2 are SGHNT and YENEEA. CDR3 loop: CASSLEGGRFSYNEQFF. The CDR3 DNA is TGTGCCAGCAGCTTAGAAGGGGGGCGGTTCTCCTACAATGAGCAGTTCTTC.

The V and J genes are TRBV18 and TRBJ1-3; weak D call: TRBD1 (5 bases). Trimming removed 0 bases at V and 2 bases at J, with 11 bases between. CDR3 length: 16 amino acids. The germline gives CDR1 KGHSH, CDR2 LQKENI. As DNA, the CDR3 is TGTGCCAGCTCACCACCCGGGGGGAACACTGGAAACACCATATATTTT. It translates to CASSPPGGNTGNTIYF. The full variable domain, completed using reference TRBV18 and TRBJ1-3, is NAGVMQNPRHLVRRRGQEARLRCSPMKGHSHVYWYRQLPEEGLKFMVYLQKENIIDESGMPKERFSAEFPKEGPSILRIQQVVRGDSAAYFCASSPPGGNTGNTIYFGEGSWLTVV.

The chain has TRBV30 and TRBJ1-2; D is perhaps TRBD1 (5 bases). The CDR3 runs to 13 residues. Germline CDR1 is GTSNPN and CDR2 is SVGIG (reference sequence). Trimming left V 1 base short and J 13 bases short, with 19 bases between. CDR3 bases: TGTGCCTGGAGTGCGAACGGGGGTCTGGAAGGCACCTTC. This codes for CAWSANGGLEGTF.

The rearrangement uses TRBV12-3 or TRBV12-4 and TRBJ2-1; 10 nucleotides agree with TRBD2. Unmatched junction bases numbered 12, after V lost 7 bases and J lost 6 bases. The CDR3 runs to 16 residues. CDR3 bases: TGTGCCAGCAACCCCTTCGGGACTAGCGCCCTCAATGAGCAGTTCTTC. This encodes CASNPFGTSALNEQFF.

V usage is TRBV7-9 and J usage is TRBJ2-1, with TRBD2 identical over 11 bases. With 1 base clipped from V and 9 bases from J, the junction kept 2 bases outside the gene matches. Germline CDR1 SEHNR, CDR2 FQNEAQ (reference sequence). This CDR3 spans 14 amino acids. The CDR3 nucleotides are TGTGCCAGCAGCTTAGAGCTAGCGGGAGGTGAGCAGTTCTTC. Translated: CASSLELAGGEQFF.

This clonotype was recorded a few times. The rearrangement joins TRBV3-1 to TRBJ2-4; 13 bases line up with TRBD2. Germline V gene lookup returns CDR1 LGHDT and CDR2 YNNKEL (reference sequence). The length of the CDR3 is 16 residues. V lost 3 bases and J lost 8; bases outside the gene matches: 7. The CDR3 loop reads CASSHRTSGSNDIQYF. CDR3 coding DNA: TGTGCCAGCAGCCATCGGACTAGCGGGAGTAATGACATTCAGTACTTC.

CDR3: CASSRQGDEQYF. CDR3 in DNA: TGTGCCAGCAGCCGACAGGGGGACGAGCAGTACTTC. The chain uses TRBV7-6 and TRBJ2-7; 9 positions agree with TRBD1. Germline trimming cut 5 bases from V and 5 bases from J; bases unmatched to any gene: 1. The CDR3 length is 12 residues. Germline V gene data show CDR1 as SGHVS and CDR2 as FNYEAQ.

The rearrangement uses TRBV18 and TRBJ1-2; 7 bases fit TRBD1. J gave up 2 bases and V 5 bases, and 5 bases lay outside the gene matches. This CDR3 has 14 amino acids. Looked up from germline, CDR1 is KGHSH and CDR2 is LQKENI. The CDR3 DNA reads TGTGCCAGCTCAGCTCGGGGACAGAACTATGGCTACACCTTC. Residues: CASSARGQNYGYTF.